The rows below give T cell receptor beta chains drawn from one sample of a study of OX40 agonist ivuxolimab in advanced cancers. This table comes from immunoSEQ multiplex PCR, and its TCRdb copy is limited to in-frame clones, with some not included. The sample has 80,000 or so clones; around 86% are singletons. Sequencing was performed on CD4+ or CD8+ T cells sorted from blood, taken in a trial of the OX40 agonist ivuxolimab. The source of these receptors is an adult with an advanced solid tumor such as melanoma, head and neck, liver or kidney cancer. The CDR3 runs from the conserved cysteine through the conserved F or W. Fields, in order: clone size, J gene, V gene, D gene, CDR3 DNA, CDR3 protein. A D gene is named only where the DNA matches it firmly. Expanded clones get a size class; other rows say once, few or many, or leave the size out.

size: once
J: TRBJ1-2
V: TRBV28
D: -
DNA: TGTGCCAGCAGTTCAACAAGTAACTATGGCTACACCTTC
CDR3: CASSSTSNYGYTF

size: -
J: TRBJ2-5
V: TRBV4-2
D: TRBD1
DNA: TGTGCCAGCAGCCCGGACAGGGGAAGGCAAGAGACCCAGTACTTC
CDR3: CASSPDRGRQETQYF

size: once
J: TRBJ1-1
V: TRBV7-8
D: -
DNA: TGTGCCAGCAGCCCCCGATTCGCAGGGAGATTGAACACTGAAGCTTTCTTT
CDR3: CASSPRFAGRLNTEAFF

size: -
J: TRBJ1-5
V: TRBV19
D: -
DNA: TGTGCCAGTAGACGAGACTTGGATGGTCAGCCCCAGCATTTT
CDR3: CASRRDLDGQPQHF

size: -
J: TRBJ2-7
V: TRBV19
D: -
DNA: TGTGCCAGTAGTATCACAGTGGCAGCAGCAGGGTACGAGCAGTACTTC
CDR3: CASSITVAAAGYEQYF

size: -
J: TRBJ1-2
V: TRBV6-5
D: -
DNA: TGTGCCAGCAGTTACGACGGGCTTTGGGGCTACACCTTC
CDR3: CASSYDGLWGYTF

size: once
J: TRBJ1-1
V: TRBV9
D: TRBD1
DNA: TGTGCCAGCAGCCCTGGACAGGGTTTCACTGAAGCTTTCTTT
CDR3: CASSPGQGFTEAFF

size: once
J: TRBJ2-3
V: TRBV28
D: TRBD1
DNA: TGCGGGACAGGGTTGAGCACAGATACGCAGTATTTT
CDR3: CGTGLSTDTQYF

size: -
J: TRBJ1-2
V: TRBV6-5
D: -
DNA: TGTGCCAGCAGTTGGGGGATTTTCTATGGCTACACCTTC
CDR3: CASSWGIFYGYTF

size: -
J: TRBJ1-2
V: TRBV18
D: TRBD1
DNA: TGTGCCAGCTCACTGACCCGGGACAGCTATGGCTACACCTTC
CDR3: CASSLTRDSYGYTF

size: -
J: TRBJ1-1
V: TRBV5-6
D: -
DNA: TGTGCCAGCAGCCAAGGGTCCTTTACCTCTAACACTGAAGCTTTCTTT
CDR3: CASSQGSFTSNTEAFF

size: once
J: TRBJ2-1
V: TRBV27
D: -
DNA: TGTGCCAGCAGTCCCCGGGGGAGCTCCTACAATGAGCAGTTCTTC
CDR3: CASSPRGSSYNEQFF

size: -
J: TRBJ2-7
V: TRBV5-4
D: -
DNA: TGTGCCAGCAGCCTCCCCGGAGTCCCTTCCTACGAGCAGTACTTC
CDR3: CASSLPGVPSYEQYF

size: -
J: TRBJ2-7
V: TRBV4-3
D: TRBD1
DNA: TGCGCCAGCAGCCAAGAGGACAGGGGTGAGCAGTACTTC
CDR3: CASSQEDRGEQYF

size: -
J: TRBJ2-1
V: TRBV7-3
D: -
DNA: TGTGCCAGCAGCGCAGCCGGGCCGACGGGGAATGAGCAGTTCTTC
CDR3: CASSAAGPTGNEQFF

size: -
J: TRBJ2-7
V: TRBV30
D: -
DNA: TGTGCCTGGAGTGTGAACATCCTAGGAGCCTACGAGCAGTACTTC
CDR3: CAWSVNILGAYEQYF

size: -
J: TRBJ1-6
V: TRBV28
D: -
DNA: TGTGCCAGCAGCTTTAAAGCTAATTCACCCCTCCACTTT
CDR3: CASSFKANSPLHF

size: -
J: TRBJ2-7
V: TRBV6-5
D: -
DNA: TGTGCCACCACGGGGCAGAACTCCTACGAGCAGTACTTC
CDR3: CATTGQNSYEQYF

size: -
J: TRBJ2-3
V: TRBV4-1
D: TRBD1
DNA: TGCGCCAGCAGCCAAGAACCCAGGGGGACAGATACGCAGTATTTT
CDR3: CASSQEPRGTDTQYF

size: -
J: TRBJ2-1
V: TRBV11-2
D: -
DNA: TGTGCCAGCAGCTTAGATGGGTACAATGAGCAGTTCTTC
CDR3: CASSLDGYNEQFF

size: -
J: TRBJ1-6
V: TRBV18
D: TRBD1
DNA: TGTGCCAGCTCAAAACTACAGGGGGATAATTCACCCCTCCACTTT
CDR3: CASSKLQGDNSPLHF

size: -
J: TRBJ1-2
V: TRBV6-5
D: TRBD1
DNA: TGTGCCAGCAGAGCCGGGGACAGGGGGTATGGCTACACCTTC
CDR3: CASRAGDRGYGYTF

size: -
J: TRBJ2-1
V: TRBV5-6
D: -
DNA: TGTGCCAGCAGCTTGGACACTGAGAGGAAGTTCTTC
CDR3: CASSLDTERKFF

size: -
J: TRBJ1-1
V: TRBV7-2
D: -
DNA: TGTGCCAGCAGCTTAAAGGCTCACACTGAAGCTTTCTTT
CDR3: CASSLKAHTEAFF

size: -
J: TRBJ1-2
V: TRBV5-1
D: -
DNA: TGCGCCAGCAGCCCAGAAGGCTATGGCTACACCTTC
CDR3: CASSPEGYGYTF

size: once
J: TRBJ2-6
V: TRBV2
D: TRBD1
DNA: TGTGCCAGCAAAACCGGGACAGGCAGTGTCCTGACTTTC
CDR3: CASKTGTGSVLTF

size: -
J: TRBJ1-6
V: TRBV5-6
D: -
DNA: TGTGCCAGCAGGTCCGGGAGATCACCCCTCCACTTT
CDR3: CASRSGRSPLHF

size: -
J: TRBJ2-5
V: TRBV7-3
D: TRBD2
DNA: TGTGCCAGCAGCAAAAACGGGAGGGCCGGAGAGACCCAGTACTTC
CDR3: CASSKNGRAGETQYF

size: few
J: TRBJ1-6
V: TRBV10-3
D: -
DNA: TGTGCCATCAGTGCGGACTCCTTCTATCCCCACTTT
CDR3: CAISADSFYPHF

size: -
J: TRBJ2-3
V: TRBV30
D: TRBD2
DNA: TGTGCCTGGAGGCTAGCGGGAGCAGATACGCAGTATTTT
CDR3: CAWRLAGADTQYF

size: -
J: TRBJ1-4
V: TRBV5-5
D: -
DNA: TGTGCCAGCACCTTACGCCTAACTAATGAAAAACTGTTTTTT
CDR3: CASTLRLTNEKLFF

size: -
J: TRBJ2-5
V: TRBV9
D: -
DNA: TGTGCCAGCAGCCTACATGGGGAGACCCAGTACTTC
CDR3: CASSLHGETQYF

size: -
J: TRBJ1-4
V: TRBV15
D: -
DNA: TGTGCCACCAGCAGAGGTCCAGGTCCTAATGAAAAACTGTTTTTT
CDR3: CATSRGPGPNEKLFF

size: -
J: TRBJ1-1
V: TRBV6-1
D: TRBD1
DNA: TGTGCCAGCAGTGTAACGGACAGGGGAAACACTGAAGCTTTCTTT
CDR3: CASSVTDRGNTEAFF

size: -
J: TRBJ1-1
V: TRBV30
D: -
DNA: TGTGCCTGGAGTGGGGGGGCGAGGATAAGTTCGAGCACTGAAGCTTTCTTT
CDR3: CAWSGGARISSSTEAFF

size: few
J: TRBJ2-4
V: TRBV4-3
D: -
DNA: TGCGCCAGCAGCCAAGGACCTAGCAGGGAAAGCATTCAGTACTTC
CDR3: CASSQGPSRESIQYF

size: -
J: TRBJ1-3
V: TRBV2
D: -
DNA: TGTGCCAGCAGTGAACGACAGTCAGTGAGGGGGAACACCATATATTTT
CDR3: CASSERQSVRGNTIYF

size: -
J: TRBJ1-1
V: TRBV7-6
D: TRBD1
DNA: TGTGCCAGCAGCTCCCAGGGGGGGATATCTGAAGCTTTCTTT
CDR3: CASSSQGGISEAFF

size: -
J: TRBJ2-1
V: TRBV2
D: TRBD2
DNA: TGTGCCGAATCTGGACTAGCGGGCTACAATGAGCAGTTCTTC
CDR3: CAESGLAGYNEQFF

size: -
J: TRBJ2-1
V: TRBV9
D: -
DNA: TGTGCCAGCAGCGTAGGATCGACGAGCAATGAGCAGTTCTTC
CDR3: CASSVGSTSNEQFF

size: -
J: TRBJ1-2
V: TRBV28
D: TRBD1
DNA: TGTGCCACACCCTCCGGGACAGTGGGCTATGGCTACACCTTC
CDR3: CATPSGTVGYGYTF

size: -
J: TRBJ2-1
V: TRBV7-3
D: TRBD2
DNA: TGTGCCAGCAGCAACCCCGGGACTAGCGGAGACAATGAGCAGTTCTTC
CDR3: CASSNPGTSGDNEQFF

size: -
J: TRBJ2-5
V: TRBV11-3
D: -
DNA: TGTGCCAGCAGCTTAGGGCGCGCTCAAGAGACCCAGTACTTC
CDR3: CASSLGRAQETQYF

size: -
J: TRBJ2-2
V: TRBV15
D: TRBD2
DNA: TGTGCCACCAGCACCGGACTAGCTTCCGGGGAGCTGTTTTTT
CDR3: CATSTGLASGELFF

size: -
J: TRBJ2-3
V: TRBV5-5
D: -
DNA: TGTGCCAGCAGATCCGACAGCCTTTTGAGCACAGATACGCAGTATTTT
CDR3: CASRSDSLLSTDTQYF

size: -
J: TRBJ1-5
V: TRBV5-1
D: TRBD1
DNA: TGCGCCAGCAGCTTGGCGGGACAGGGAGGTCAGCCCCAGCATTTT
CDR3: CASSLAGQGGQPQHF

size: -
J: TRBJ2-2
V: TRBV19
D: -
DNA: TGTGCCAGTAGTAGGAGGCAGGGGGGTGCCGGGGAGCTGTTTTTT
CDR3: CASSRRQGGAGELFF

size: -
J: TRBJ2-1
V: TRBV11-3
D: TRBD2
DNA: TGTGCCAGCAGCTTAGTGGCGGGGGGCCTCGGAGAGCAGTTCTTC
CDR3: CASSLVAGGLGEQFF

size: -
J: TRBJ1-6
V: TRBV11-2
D: -
DNA: TGTGCCAGCAGCTTAGATAGGGGGTTCGGGTCACCCCTCCACTTT
CDR3: CASSLDRGFGSPLHF